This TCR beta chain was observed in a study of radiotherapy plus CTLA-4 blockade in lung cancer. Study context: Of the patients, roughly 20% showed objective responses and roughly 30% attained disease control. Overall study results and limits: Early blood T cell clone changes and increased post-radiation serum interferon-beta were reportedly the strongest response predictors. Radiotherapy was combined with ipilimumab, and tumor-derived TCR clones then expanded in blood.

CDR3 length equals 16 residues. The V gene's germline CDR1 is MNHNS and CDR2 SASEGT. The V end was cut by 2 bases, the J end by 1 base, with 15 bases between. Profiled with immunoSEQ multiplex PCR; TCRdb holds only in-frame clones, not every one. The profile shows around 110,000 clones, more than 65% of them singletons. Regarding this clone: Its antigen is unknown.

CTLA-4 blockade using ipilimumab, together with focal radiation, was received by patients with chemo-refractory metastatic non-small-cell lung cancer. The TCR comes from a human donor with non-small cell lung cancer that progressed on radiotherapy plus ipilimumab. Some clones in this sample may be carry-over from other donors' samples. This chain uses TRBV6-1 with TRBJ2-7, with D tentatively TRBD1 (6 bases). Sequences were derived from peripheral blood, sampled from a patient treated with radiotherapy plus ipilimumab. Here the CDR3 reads CASSEPDRTLSYEQYF. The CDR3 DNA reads TGTGCCAGCAGTGAACCCGACAGGACCTTATCCTACGAGCAGTACTTC.